One sample yielded the 19 T cell receptor beta chains listed below, sequenced in a study of T cell responses to AZD1222 COVID-19 vaccine. The protocol was immunoSEQ multiplex PCR, while the TCRdb copy is restricted to in-frame clones and leaves out a portion. Among fewer than 150,000 clones, nearly 95% were seen once, and the ten largest hold roughly 0.91%. The sample was peripheral blood, taken on day 0 of AZD1222 vaccination. The receptors derive from an adult in good health.

The V gene is TRBV18, the J gene TRBJ2-6; 8 nucleotides align to TRBD1. The germline V gene has CDR1 KGHSH and CDR2 LQKENI. This CDR3 region has 19 residues. With 0 bases clipped from V and 2 bases from J, the junction kept 9 bases outside the gene matches. In DNA, the CDR3 is TGTGCCAGCTCACCACCGAAGGGGGTCAGGGGGCCTGGGGCCAACGTCCTGACTTTC. This translates into CASSPPKGVRGPGANVLTF.

The V gene is TRBV5-5, the J gene TRBJ1-3, with D unclear. V was cut by 4 bases and J by 1 base, with 9 bases left in between. CDR3 size: 14 residues. CDR1 and CDR2 (germline): SGHKS, YYEKEE (reference sequence). CDR3 DNA sequence: TGTGCCAGCAGCCTACGGTCTTCTGGAAACACCATATATTTT. This translates into CASSLRSSGNTIYF.

The rearrangement joins TRBV19 to TRBJ2-2; D is ambiguous. V was trimmed by 1 base and J by 3 bases, leaving 18 bases between them. Looked up from germline, CDR1 is LNHDA and CDR2 is SQIVND (reference sequence). The CDR3 consists of 18 residues. CDR3 in amino acids: CASSIGSGRSPYTGELFF. CDR3 nucleotides: TGTGCCAGTAGTATAGGGTCAGGCAGGAGCCCCTACACCGGGGAGCTGTTTTTT.

This clone was seen only once. This chain uses TRBV5-5 with TRBJ1-1; no clear D. Trimming took off 0 bases at V and 6 bases at J, with 6 bases between the two ends. The CDR3 is made up of 12 amino acids. From germline, CDR1 is SGHKS and CDR2 YYEKEE (reference sequence). The chain's CDR3 is CASSLGVPEAFF. CDR3 coding DNA: TGTGCCAGCAGCTTGGGGGTCCCTGAAGCTTTCTTT. Filled out from reference TRBV5-5 and TRBJ1-1, the complete variable domain reads DAGVTQSPTHLIKTRGQQVTLRCSPISGHKSVSWYQQVLGQGPQFIFQYYEKEERGRGNFPDRFSARQFPNYSSELNVNALLLGDSALYLCASSLGVPEAFFGQGTRLTVV.

V usage is TRBV9 and J usage is TRBJ1-3; D gene ambiguous. Per the germline V gene, CDR1 is SGDLS and CDR2 is YYNGEE. CDR3 size: 14 residues. V lost 3 bases, J lost 6 bases, and 13 bases lay in between. The CDR3 DNA follows: TGTGCCAGCAGCGGCCGAAGCTGGGAAAACACCATATATTTT. Translating it yields CASSGRSWENTIYF.

This chain joins TRBV9 and TRBJ1-4; the D is unclear. The germline V gene encodes CDR1 SGDLS and CDR2 YYNGEE. V was clipped by 2 bases and J by 5 bases, with 13 bases between them. CDR3 length: 15 amino acids. This chain's CDR3 is CASSVTPRENEKLFF. Written as DNA, the CDR3 is TGTGCCAGCAGCGTTACGCCCCGGGAAAATGAAAAACTGTTTTTT.

The V gene is TRBV20-1, the J gene TRBJ1-3; D is ambiguous. The CDR3 totals 14 residues. Trimming removed 3 bases at V and 0 bases at J, with 9 bases between. Looked up from germline, CDR1 is DFQATT and CDR2 is SNEGSKA (reference sequence). CDR3 sequence (DNA): TGCAGTGCTAGTAGGGCCCTCTCTGGAAACACCATATATTTT. Translation: CSASRALSGNTIYF.

The chain uses TRBV7-9 and TRBJ2-5; weak D call: TRBD2 (5 bases). This CDR3 is 15 amino acids long. Trimming took 1 base from V and 3 from J, leaving 12 bases between them. The germline CDR1 and CDR2 sequences are SEHNR and FQNEAQ (reference sequence). The CDR3 here is CASSLVLASKETQYF. DNA of the CDR3: TGTGCCAGCAGCTTAGTACTGGCTAGCAAAGAGACCCAGTACTTC.

The chain has TRBV7-9 and TRBJ1-1; TRBD1 matches at 8 bases. CDR3 length: 13 amino acids. Per germline, CDR1 SEHNR and CDR2 FQNEAQ (reference sequence). J lost 3 bases, V lost 7 bases, and 4 bases had no gene match. For the CDR3, the DNA is TGTGCCAGCACCATACAGGGGGACACTGAAGCTTTCTTT. Amino acid sequence: CASTIQGDTEAFF.

With regard to this clone: The junction and the germline gene differ at one end; a read error may be behind it. The chain joins TRBV25-1 to TRBJ2-2, with 9 bases lining up with TRBD1. The CDR3 contains 14 residues. Germline loops: CDR1 MGHDK, CDR2 SYGVNS. The CDR3 DNA reads TGTGCCAGCGGTGACAGGGGGGTAACCGGGGAGCTGTTTTTT. Translating gives CASGDRGVTGELFF. The full variable domain, rest sourced from reference TRBV25-1 and TRBJ2-2, is EADIYQTPRYLVIGTGKKITLECSQTMGHDKMYWYQQDPGMELHLIHYSYGVNSTEKGDLSSESTVSRIRTEHFPLTLESARPSHTSQYLCASGDRGVTGELFFGEGSRLTVL.

This chain uses TRBV19 with TRBJ1-4; 7 bases are shared with TRBD1. V lost 6 bases and J lost 2; bases outside the gene matches: 9. The CDR3 extends over 16 amino acids. CDR1 and CDR2 (germline): LNHDA, SQIVND (reference sequence). The CDR3 loop reads CASRSRGSYTNEKLFF. CDR3 nucleotides: TGTGCCAGTAGGTCCAGGGGGAGTTACACTAATGAAAAACTGTTTTTT.

The V and J genes are TRBV7-8 and TRBJ2-3; possible D gene TRBD2, 5 bases. Germline V lookup: CDR1 SGHVS, CDR2 FQNEAQ. This CDR3 spans 15 amino acids. Between the trimmed V and J ends, which lost 2 bases and 3 bases, there was a span of 12 bases. Here the CDR3 reads CASSLSRDWTDTQYF. For the CDR3, the DNA is TGTGCCAGCAGCTTATCGAGGGATTGGACAGATACGCAGTATTTT.

V gene TRBV12-5 combines with J gene TRBJ2-7, with D maybe TRBD2 (6 bases). The V gene lost 5 bases and the J gene lost 4 bases, with 15 bases spanning the gap. There are 14 residues in the CDR3. Germline V gene lookup returns CDR1 LGHNT and CDR2 FRNRAP. The CDR3 bases are TGTGCTAGTGGTCCCCCCTTTGGGACTTACGAGCAGTACTTC. It translates to CASGPPFGTYEQYF.

The rearrangement joins TRBV6-1 to TRBJ1-1; no definite D call. Deletions cut 2 bases from V and 4 bases from J, with 8 bases between. From germline, CDR1 is MNHNS and CDR2 SASEGT. The CDR3 contains 13 residues. CDR3 DNA sequence: TGTGCCAGCAGTGAAAGTAGGGTCACTGAAGCTTTCTTT. It is translated as CASSESRVTEAFF.

The DNA for the CDR3 is TGTGCCAGCAGCCCGGAGGGGGGAAGTCTAATTAGCACAGATACGCAGTATTTT. It is translated as CASSPEGGSLISTDTQYF. The chain joins TRBV3-1 (or the pseudogene TRBV3-2) to TRBJ2-3; D assignment may be TRBD1 or TRBD2 (6 bases each). Trimming removed 4 bases from V and 0 bases from J, with 20 bases in between. The CDR3 sequence is 18 residues long. Per germline, CDR1 LGHDT and CDR2 YNNKEL (reference sequence).

A word on this clone: Other DNA sequences in the same sample also yield this CDR3. The chain carries TRBV11-3 and TRBJ1-1; no clear D gene. Germline V gene data show CDR1 as SGHNT and CDR2 as YENEEA. CDR3 length: 13 amino acids. Trimming left V 1 base short and J 1 base short, with 4 bases between. The CDR3 DNA follows: TGTGCCAGCAGCTTAGGTCAGAACACTGAAGCTTTCTTT. It encodes CASSLGQNTEAFF.

This chain connects TRBV10-3 to TRBJ2-1; 8 nucleotides agree with TRBD2. Germline CDR1 is ENHRY and CDR2 is SYGVKD. The CDR3 is 16 amino acids. V shed 3 bases and J 7 bases; nucleotides not matched to a gene: 11. CDR3 residues: CAISDPSLAGGNEQFF. DNA for the CDR3: TGTGCCATCAGTGACCCCTCGCTAGCGGGTGGGAATGAGCAGTTCTTC.

The gene calls are TRBV29-1 and TRBJ2-6; D call uncertain. There are 12 residues in the CDR3. Germline lookup yields CDR1 SQVTM and CDR2 ANQGSEA. Trimming removed 6 bases from V and 0 bases from J, with 3 bases in between. The CDR3 loop reads CSVASGANVLTF. The CDR3 region has the DNA TGCAGCGTAGCCTCTGGGGCCAACGTCCTGACTTTC. The full variable domain, its missing parts supplied by reference TRBV29-1 and TRBJ2-6, is SAVISQKPSRDICQRGTSLTIQCQVDSQVTMMFWYRQQPGQSLTLIATANQGSEATYESGFVIDKFPISRPNLTFSTLTVSNMSPEDSSIYLCSVASGANVLTFGAGSRLTVL.

The chain employs TRBV28 and TRBJ2-5; TRBD1 agrees at 8 bases. J was trimmed by 3 bases and V by 6 bases; bases with no gene match: 3. The CDR3 consists of 13 residues. Germline V gene data show CDR1 as MDHEN and CDR2 as SYDVKM. For the CDR3, the DNA is TGTGCCAGCAGACAGACAGGGGAAGAGACCCAGTACTTC. It specifies CASRQTGEETQYF.